These 3 T cell receptor beta chains share one sample of origin, sequenced in a study of regulatory T cells in long-lasting Graves disease. Documented time point: newly diagnosed GD, antithyroid drugs for less than 3 months. PBMC-extracted RNA yielded the TCR library. Arm-PCR of CDR3 regions and iRepertoire HTBI primers were used to build TCR beta libraries. Using its own MiXCR run on the multiplex PCR reads, TCRdb lists one record per CDR3 protein. The data show approximately 270,000 distinct CDR3 sequences, 18% seen once. This sample was shared with a second study, whose subject was T cells in Graves' hyperthyroidism and ophthalmopathy.

Material: peripheral blood mononuclear cells (PBMCs), obtained at new diagnosis, from a patient treated with antithyroid drugs. The origin of the receptors is a woman aged 25 to 45 with Graves disease.

This clonotype is judged large (0.1 to 1%). The junction does not match germline at one end; this may be a read error. The V gene is TRBV5-5, the J gene TRBJ2-5, with 7 bases matching TRBD1. The CDR3 has 13 amino acids. Germline V CDR1 and CDR2: SGHKS, YYEKEE (reference sequence). This chain's CDR3 is CASSLGQRGTQYF. The CDR3 coding sequence is TGCGCCAGCAGCTTGGGACAGAGAGGGACCCAGTACTTC. Full variable domain (missing parts from reference TRBV5-5 and TRBJ2-5): DAGVTQSPTHLIKTRGQQVTLRCSPISGHKSVSWYQQVLGQGPQFIFQYYEKEERGRGNFPDRFSARQFPNYSSELNVNALLLGDSALYLCASSLGQRGTQYFGPGTRLLVL.

The rearrangement links TRBV2 to TRBJ2-1, with 11 bases aligning to TRBD2. Germline CDR1 reads SNHLY; CDR2 reads FYNNEI. The CDR3 is made up of 14 amino acids. Germline trimming cut 8 bases from V and 8 bases from J; bases unmatched to any gene: 8. CDR3 coding DNA: TGTGCCAGCGACGACCCTAGCGGGGGGCATGAGCAGTTCTTC. Protein product: CASDDPSGGHEQFF.

This clonotype was found many times. The V and J genes are TRBV19 and TRBJ2-5; the D gene could be TRBD1 or TRBD2 (5 bases each). CDR1 and CDR2 from the germline V gene are LNHDA and SQIVND (reference sequence). V gave up 3 bases and J gave up 0 bases, with 17 bases separating them. CDR3 length: 17 amino acids. CDR3 sequence (DNA): TGTGCCAGTAGTATGGGGCCTAGCTCCCCGTACCAAGAGACCCAGTACTTC. Protein product: CASSMGPSSPYQETQYF.